Below are 9 T cell receptor beta chains sequenced from a single sample in a study of CD8 T cells in ankylosing spondylitis. One entry per CDR3 protein results from TCRdb running MiXCR on the 5' RACE reads. Among 100,000 to 150,000 distinct CDR3 sequences, 7% were seen once, and the ten largest hold less than 15%. The sample comprised blood, either unsorted or a sorted T cell fraction (not recorded which). The source of these receptors is a male donor with ankylosing spondylitis or in good health (not recorded which).

This clonotype appeared many times. This chain links TRBV19 with TRBJ1-2, with TRBD1 matching 8 bases. The CDR3 has 15 amino acids. V trimming: 3 bases; J trimming: 6 bases; junction bases outside the gene matches: 9. Looked up from germline, CDR1 is LNHDA and CDR2 is SQIVND (reference sequence). The CDR3 DNA sequence: TGTGCCAGTAGTATCGTAACGGACAGGGCGGATGGCTACACCTTC. Translation gives CASSIVTDRADGYTF. Supplemented by reference TRBV19 and TRBJ1-2, the full variable domain reads DGGITQSPKYLFRKEGQNVTLSCEQNLNHDAMYWYRQDPGQGLRLIYYSQIVNDFQKGDIAEGYSVSREKKESFPLTVTSAQKNPTAFYLCASSIVTDRADGYTFGSGTRLTVV.

This clonotype was seen ten or more times. The chain is built from TRBV5-6 and TRBJ2-3; D is uncertain. In germline, CDR1 is SGHDT, CDR2 YYEEEE. This CDR3 has 12 amino acids. V lost 0 bases to trimming and J lost 9 bases, with 8 bases between them. The CDR3 region has the DNA TGTGCCAGCAGCTTGGCCAGGAGAACGCAGTATTTT. Translation: CASSLARRTQYF.

This clonotype has a count of ten or more. This chain connects TRBV20-1 to TRBJ2-7, with unresolved D. The CDR3 spans 14 residues. Germline CDR1 reads DFQATT; CDR2 reads SNEGSKA (reference sequence). V gave up 2 bases and J gave up 2 bases, with 13 bases separating them. CDR3 sequence reads: CSARPRAVPYEQYF. The DNA of the CDR3 is TGCAGTGCTAGACCACGAGCAGTCCCCTACGAGCAGTACTTC.

This clonotype was detected many times. The rearrangement links TRBV5-1 to TRBJ2-3, with a possible D match to TRBD2 (5 bases). With 0 bases removed from V and 2 bases from J, the gap between germline ends came to 13 bases. This CDR3 is built from 16 residues. CDR1 and CDR2 from the germline V gene are SGHRS and YFSETQ. CDR3 amino acids: CASSLDAGSPTDTQYF. CDR3 nucleotide sequence: TGCGCCAGCAGCTTGGATGCGGGCTCTCCCACAGATACGCAGTATTTT.

This clonotype was observed a handful of times. This chain links TRBV5-5 with TRBJ1-4; the D is unclear. V shed 4 bases and J shed 7 bases, with 14 bases lying between them. Germline V gene sequence: CDR1 SGHKS, CDR2 YYEKEE (reference sequence). The CDR3 spans 14 residues. CDR3 region: CASSPGNTGEKLFF. CDR3 nucleotide sequence: TGTGCCAGCAGCCCCGGGAACACTGGTGAAAAACTGTTTTTT.

This clonotype was seen repeatedly, ten times or more. The chain couples TRBV12-3 or TRBV12-4 to TRBJ2-1; weak D call: TRBD2 (5 bases). This CDR3 contains 15 residues. The germline V and J ends were trimmed by 3 bases and 3 bases, with 12 bases remaining between them. CDR3 nucleotide sequence: TGTGCCAGCAGTTTCGAGGGAGCCGACTACAATGAGCAGTTCTTC. Protein product: CASSFEGADYNEQFF.

This clonotype was recorded many times. The rearrangement joins TRBV13 to TRBJ1-1; perhaps TRBD1 as D (6 bases). Per the germline V gene, CDR1 is PRHDT and CDR2 is FYEKMQ (reference sequence). Trimming took 3 bases from V and 3 from J, leaving 17 bases between them. The CDR3 spans 16 residues. This CDR3 reads CASSLGGRRKDTEAFF. The CDR3 DNA follows: TGTGCCAGCAGCTTGGGGGGGCGAAGGAAGGACACTGAAGCTTTCTTT.

This clonotype was recorded at least ten times. The chain combines TRBV6-1 with TRBJ1-2, with D unresolved. The CDR3 contains 15 residues. Per germline, CDR1 MNHNS and CDR2 SASEGT. The ends were cut back, 6 bases at V and 2 bases at J, with 16 bases in the middle. The CDR3 coding sequence is TGTGCCAGCAGAAATACGGACGGATCCAACTATGGCTACACCTTC. It is translated as CASRNTDGSNYGYTF.

The sample holds many counts of this clonotype. This chain uses TRBV20-1 with TRBJ2-3, with 15 bases lining up with TRBD2. The CDR3 has 18 amino acids. J gave up 1 base and V 3 bases, and 8 bases lay outside the gene matches. Germline CDR1 DFQATT, CDR2 SNEGSKA (reference sequence). The CDR3 loop is CSARRGLAGGVGTDTQYF. CDR3 in DNA: TGCAGTGCTAGGAGGGGACTAGCGGGAGGAGTAGGCACAGATACGCAGTATTTT.